These 28 T cell receptor beta chains were sequenced from one sample in a study of blood T cell repertoires in COVID-19. TCRdb's copy holds only in-frame clones and misses some; the assay was immunoSEQ multiplex PCR. There are around 190,000 clones in the sample; just over 85% occur only once, and around 9% lies in the top ten. The specimen sequenced was peripheral blood. All receptors derive from a man aged 45 to 65 with active or convalescent COVID-19.

The chain joins TRBV7-2 to TRBJ1-1; 7 bases line up with TRBD1. The V gene's germline CDR1 is SGHTA and CDR2 FQGNSA. J gave up 2 bases and V 1 base, and 4 bases lay outside the gene matches. CDR3 length equals 15 residues. CDR3 loop: CASSLDRGRNTEAFF. The DNA for the CDR3 is TGTGCCAGCAGCTTAGATAGGGGGCGAAACACTGAAGCTTTCTTT.

The chain couples TRBV6-5 to TRBJ1-2; D unresolved. CDR3 length equals 14 residues. The V end was cut by 0 bases, the J end by 2 bases, with 7 bases between. Germline loops: CDR1 MNHEY, CDR2 SVGAGI. In DNA form, the CDR3 reads TGTGCCAGCAGTTACTCGAGGCAGAACTATGGCTACACCTTC. This codes for CASSYSRQNYGYTF.

The count of this clone is one. The chain is built from TRBV3-1 (or the pseudogene TRBV3-2) and TRBJ1-2; TRBD1 matches at 7 bases. V trimming: 9 bases; J trimming: 6 bases; junction bases outside the gene matches: 7. Germline-derived CDR1 and CDR2 are LGHDT and YNNKEL (reference sequence). This CDR3 is 12 amino acids long. In DNA form, the CDR3 reads TGTGCCAGTCTACAGACAGGGCATGGCTACACCTTC. This gives the protein CASLQTGHGYTF.

The chain joins TRBV7-3 to TRBJ2-3; no definite D call. V lost 4 bases and J lost 6, with 17 bases in between. This CDR3 is 15 amino acids long. Germline V gene lookup returns CDR1 SGHTA and CDR2 FQGTGA. CDR3 coding DNA: TGTGCCAGCAGCTCTTCCCCCCCCTCTTCGGATACGCAGTATTTT. Protein sequence: CASSSSPPSSDTQYF.

The chain carries TRBV12-3 or TRBV12-4 and TRBJ1-2; possibly TRBD1 for D (6 bases). The CDR3 totals 13 residues. V lost 6 bases to trimming and J lost 4 bases, with 12 bases between them. CDR3 sequence reads: CASRGTDSYGYTF. The CDR3 nucleotides are TGTGCCAGCAGGGGGACGGACAGCTATGGCTACACCTTC.

The V and J genes are TRBV7-9 and TRBJ1-1; D unresolved. This CDR3 has 15 residues. V shed 4 bases and J shed 6 bases, with 18 bases lying between them. Per the germline V gene, CDR1 is SEHNR and CDR2 is FQNEAQ (reference sequence). CDR3 in DNA: TGTGCCAGCAGCTCGATGGGTGCAGGACTGGCTGAAGCTTTCTTT. Protein: CASSSMGAGLAEAFF.

This chain links TRBV5-1 with TRBJ1-1; 8 bases are shared with TRBD1. The J segment lost 7 bases and the V segment lost 2 bases, leaving 7 bases of the junction unmatched. This CDR3 comprises 14 residues. The germline CDR1 and CDR2 sequences are SGHRS and YFSETQ. CDR3 protein: CASSLDRGGLEAFF. As DNA, the CDR3 is TGCGCCAGCAGCTTAGACAGGGGTGGGCTTGAAGCTTTCTTT.

The chain carries TRBV2 and TRBJ2-7; 8 bases align to TRBD1. Looked up from germline, CDR1 is SNHLY and CDR2 is FYNNEI. The J segment lost 1 base and the V segment lost 5 bases, leaving 4 bases of the junction unmatched. The CDR3 is made up of 14 amino acids. The CDR3 reads CASSPGQVSYEQYF. CDR3 bases: TGTGCCAGCAGTCCGGGACAGGTTTCCTACGAGCAGTACTTC.

Written as DNA, the CDR3 is TGTGCCAGCAGTCGTGGGACAGTCTTACTCGGGGGCTACACCTTC. It yields the protein CASSRGTVLLGGYTF. The genes are TRBV27 and TRBJ1-2; 7 bases are shared with TRBD1. The CDR3 has 15 residues. V lost 5 bases and J lost 8; bases outside the gene matches: 14. The germline gives CDR1 MNHEY, CDR2 SMNVEV (reference sequence).

The chain is built from TRBV28 and TRBJ2-1, with D possibly matching TRBD2 (5 bases). CDR3 length: 11 amino acids. Looked up from germline, CDR1 is MDHEN and CDR2 is SYDVKM. Trimming pared 8 bases from V and 4 bases from J, leaving 6 bases between. The CDR3 DNA reads TGTGCCAGCGGGAGATACAATGAGCAGTTCTTC. It codes for CASGRYNEQFF. The variable domain in full, completed from reference TRBV28 and TRBJ2-1, reads DVKVTQSSRYLVKRTGEKVFLECVQDMDHENMFWYRQDPGLGLRLIYFSYDVKMKEKGDIPEGYSVSREKKERFSLILESASTNQTSMYLCASGRYNEQFFGPGTRLTVL.

V gene TRBV7-3 combines with J gene TRBJ1-1, with 8 bases aligning to TRBD1. Trimming removed 4 bases from V and 1 base from J; junction bases left unmatched: 8. The germline V gene has CDR1 SGHTA and CDR2 FQGTGA. The CDR3 is 16 amino acids. CDR3 loop: CASSSLGQGANTEAFF. The CDR3 DNA reads as TGTGCCAGCAGCTCCCTAGGACAGGGTGCGAACACTGAAGCTTTCTTT.

This clone was counted a single time. V usage is TRBV19 and J usage is TRBJ2-7; TRBD1 matches at 10 bases. V lost 9 bases to trimming and J lost 3 bases; unmatched junction nucleotides: 5. Germline CDR1 and CDR2: LNHDA and SQIVND (reference sequence). The CDR3 sequence is 13 residues long. Here the CDR3 DNA reads TGTGCCAGCGCGGACAGGGGGGTCTACGAGCAGTACTTC. Translating it yields CASADRGVYEQYF.

The rearrangement uses TRBV7-9 and TRBJ1-3; 8 positions agree with TRBD1. This CDR3 has 15 amino acids. The germline CDR1 and CDR2 sequences are SEHNR and FQNEAQ (reference sequence). V shed 3 bases and J 7 bases; nucleotides not matched to a gene: 8. The CDR3 loop is CASSLMQGASNTIYF. The CDR3 bases are TGTGCCAGCAGCTTGATGCAGGGGGCGTCGAACACCATATATTTT.

In this sample, this clone turned up a few times. The chain carries TRBV6-5 and TRBJ2-7; tentative D call: TRBD1 (6 bases). The CDR3 is 14 amino acids. Trimming removed 6 bases at V and 3 bases at J, with 15 bases between. CDR1 and CDR2 from the germline V gene are MNHEY and SVGAGI. The CDR3 region is CASSGSGTFYEQYF. CDR3 nucleotides: TGTGCCAGCAGCGGGTCCGGGACATTCTACGAGCAGTACTTC.

The chain combines TRBV9 with TRBJ2-5, with D possibly TRBD2 on 7 matching bases. This CDR3 is 15 amino acids long. Trimming took off 3 bases at V and 5 bases at J, with 17 bases between the two ends. CDR1 is SGDLS and CDR2 is YYNGEE in the germline V gene. The CDR3 is CASSGSGGGGETQYF. DNA for the CDR3: TGTGCCAGCAGCGGTAGTGGGGGAGGGGGGGAGACCCAGTACTTC.

The rearrangement links TRBV2 to TRBJ1-6, with TRBD1 identical over 9 bases. The CDR3 consists of 15 residues. Unmatched junction bases numbered 7, after V lost 6 bases and J lost 7 bases. CDR1 and CDR2 (germline): SNHLY, FYNNEI. The CDR3 reads CASRRDRERNSPLHF. CDR3 in DNA: TGTGCCAGCAGGAGGGACAGGGAAAGAAATTCACCCCTCCACTTT. Supplemented by reference TRBV2 and TRBJ1-6, the full variable domain reads EPEVTQTPSHQVTQMGQEVILRCVPISNHLYFYWYRQILGQKVEFLVSFYNNEISEKSEIFDDQFSVERPDGSNFTLKIRSTKLEDSAMYFCASRRDRERNSPLHFGNGTRLTVT.

In its sample, this clone was seen once. J is TRBJ2-6 and V is TRBV10-3; D may be TRBD1 (5 bases). This CDR3 region has 18 residues. V shed 0 bases and J shed 1 base, with 13 bases lying between them. Looked up from germline, CDR1 is ENHRY and CDR2 is SYGVKD. The DNA of the CDR3 is TGTGCCATCAGTGAGTCTATGGGGCCTCTATCTGGGGCCAACGTCCTGACTTTC. Translated: CAISESMGPLSGANVLTF.

This rearrangement joins TRBV5-1 to TRBJ2-4, with 7 bases fitting TRBD1. The V segment lost 4 bases and the J segment 8 bases; nucleotides outside the gene matches: 6. Germline V gene sequence: CDR1 SGHRS, CDR2 YFSETQ. The CDR3 runs to 13 residues. CDR3 in amino acids: CASSDGQVHIQYF. The CDR3 DNA sequence: TGCGCCAGCAGCGACGGACAGGTTCACATTCAGTACTTC. Supplemented by reference TRBV5-1 and TRBJ2-4, the full variable domain reads KAGVTQTPRYLIKTRGQQVTLSCSPISGHRSVSWYQQTPGQGLQFLFEYFSETQRNKGNFPGRFSGRQFSNSRSEMNVSTLELGDSALYLCASSDGQVHIQYFGAGTRLSVL.

The chain employs TRBV19 and TRBJ1-5; D possibly corresponds to TRBD1 (6 bases). This CDR3 is built from 16 residues. Trimming left V 5 bases short and J 3 bases short, with 17 bases between. The germline V gene encodes CDR1 LNHDA and CDR2 SQIVND (reference sequence). CDR3 in DNA: TGTGCCAGTAGTGTCCAGATCCCAGGGGTCAATCAGCCCCAGCATTTT. As protein: CASSVQIPGVNQPQHF.

The genes are TRBV9 and TRBJ2-1; D perhaps matches TRBD1 (5 bases). The ends were cut back, 3 bases at V and 7 bases at J, with 17 bases in the middle. Germline CDR1 and CDR2: SGDLS and YYNGEE. The CDR3 has 15 residues. CDR3 bases: TGTGCCAGCAGCGCCCAGGGTGTGGGTGCGAATGAGCAGTTCTTC. Its protein is CASSAQGVGANEQFF.

The chain joins TRBV6-2 or TRBV6-3 to TRBJ2-1; 7 bases fit TRBD2. CDR1 and CDR2 from the germline V gene are MNHEY and SVGEGT. V lost 2 bases, J lost 7 bases, and 5 bases stayed unmatched. The CDR3 spans 14 residues. The CDR3 sequence is CASSYPLGRNEQFF. The CDR3 nucleotides are TGTGCCAGCAGTTACCCCCTCGGGAGGAATGAGCAGTTCTTC.

The rearrangement uses TRBV3-1 (or the pseudogene TRBV3-2) and TRBJ2-5; 9 bases match TRBD2. J gave up 4 bases and V 2 bases, and 11 bases lay outside the gene matches. The germline V gene encodes CDR1 LGHDT and CDR2 YNNKEL (reference sequence). The CDR3 has 17 residues. CDR3 protein: CASSQILAGVGGETQYF. In DNA form, the CDR3 reads TGTGCCAGCAGCCAAATTTTAGCGGGAGTAGGTGGAGAGACCCAGTACTTC.

V is TRBV7-9 and J is TRBJ2-1, with 13 positions matching TRBD2. Germline V gene data show CDR1 as SEHNR and CDR2 as FQNEAQ (reference sequence). J was trimmed by 7 bases and V by 3 bases; bases with no gene match: 3. The CDR3 covers 15 residues. CDR3 residues: CASSFRTSGSNEQFF. The CDR3 DNA reads as TGTGCCAGCAGCTTCCGGACTAGCGGGAGTAATGAGCAGTTCTTC.

The chain couples TRBV3-1 (or the pseudogene TRBV3-2) to TRBJ2-2; tentative D call: TRBD1 (6 bases). Germline CDR1 LGHDT, CDR2 YNNKEL (reference sequence). This CDR3 spans 14 amino acids. V was trimmed by 5 bases and J by 5 bases, leaving 12 bases between them. The CDR3 loop is CASSKGQGTGELFF. CDR3 DNA: TGTGCCAGCAGCAAAGGCCAGGGGACCGGGGAGCTGTTTTTT.

The chain uses TRBV5-1 and TRBJ2-1; 7 bases map to TRBD2. Germline lookup yields CDR1 SGHRS and CDR2 YFSETQ. V trimming: 3 bases; J trimming: 4 bases; junction bases outside the gene matches: 4. This CDR3 has 14 residues. CDR3 sequence (DNA): TGCGCCAGCAGCTCCGGACTAGGGTACAATGAGCAGTTCTTC. This codes for CASSSGLGYNEQFF.

The chain employs TRBV6-5 and TRBJ1-4; possible D gene TRBD1, 5 bases. The germline V and J ends were trimmed by 5 bases and 6 bases, with 13 bases remaining between them. CDR3 length: 14 residues. Germline V CDR1 and CDR2: MNHEY, SVGAGI. The CDR3 region has the DNA TGTGCCAGCAGTCAGGACGGAGGGGATGAAAAACTGTTTTTT. This codes for CASSQDGGDEKLFF.

The chain couples TRBV15 to TRBJ2-7; 7 bases line up with TRBD1. CDR1 and CDR2 from the germline V gene are LNHNV and YYDKDF (reference sequence). The CDR3 extends over 15 amino acids. V shed 0 bases, J shed 4 bases, and the junction held 6 bases outside the gene matches. Here the CDR3 DNA reads TGTGCCACCAGCAGAGAAAGACAGGGCCGATACGAGCAGTACTTC. It codes for CATSRERQGRYEQYF.

The rearrangement uses TRBV6-5 and TRBJ1-2; D perhaps matches TRBD1 (5 bases). Trimming removed 2 bases at V and 6 bases at J, with 10 bases between. The V gene's germline CDR1 is MNHEY and CDR2 SVGAGI. CDR3 length: 13 amino acids. The CDR3 sequence: CASSYAAGNGYTF. The CDR3 bases are TGTGCCAGCAGTTACGCGGCAGGGAATGGCTACACCTTC.